Each of the 15 T cell receptor beta chains below was sequenced from the same sample in a study of T cells after yellow fever vaccination. TCRdb itself ran the 5' RACE reads through MiXCR, one entry per CDR3 protein. The sample contains some 350,000 distinct CDR3 sequences, about 8.7% of which appear only once. Material: PBMCs, obtained on the day of the first yellow fever vaccination. The receptors shown here come from a man aged 18 to 30 who received the YFV17D yellow fever vaccine.

This clonotype was seen only a few times. The rearrangement uses TRBV4-1 and TRBJ2-1; a weak D match, TRBD2 (6 bases). The CDR3 consists of 18 residues. V was pared by 1 base and J by 0 bases, with 16 bases between. Germline lookup yields CDR1 MGHRA and CDR2 YSYEKL. This CDR3 reads CASSQANLVGSSYNEQFF. In DNA form, the CDR3 reads TGCGCCAGCAGCCAAGCCAATCTGGTCGGGAGCTCCTACAATGAGCAGTTCTTC.

The gene calls are TRBV3-1 and TRBJ1-6; 8 bases align to TRBD1. Germline V CDR1 and CDR2: LGHDT, YNNKEL (reference sequence). The CDR3 runs 15 residues. Trimming at V came to 4 bases and at J to 2 bases, leaving 1 base not matched to a gene. Written as DNA, the CDR3 is TGTGCCAGCAGCCGGACAGGGACCTATAATTCACCCCTCCACTTT. It encodes CASSRTGTYNSPLHF.

At least ten counts were recorded for this clonotype. The V call is TRBV6-2 or TRBV6-3, the J call TRBJ2-3; 7 bases fit TRBD2. V lost 6 bases and J lost 6; bases outside the gene matches: 12. CDR3 length: 15 amino acids. Germline assignment: CDR1 MNHEY and CDR2 SVGEGT. CDR3 loop: CASRAMTSPLDTQYF. In DNA, the CDR3 is TGTGCCAGCAGGGCGATGACTAGCCCACTGGATACGCAGTATTTT.

In its sample, this clonotype was seen a few times. The chain joins TRBV12-3 or TRBV12-4 to TRBJ1-2; TRBD1 matches at 7 bases. V dropped 2 bases and J dropped 5; count of bases not matched to a gene: 8. This CDR3 spans 15 amino acids. CDR3 loop: CASSLPDRSWYGYTF. The CDR3 DNA sequence: TGTGCCAGCAGTTTACCGGACAGGTCCTGGTATGGCTACACCTTC.

DNA of the CDR3: TGTGCCAGCAGTTCGACGGGGGGTGGTTATGGTCAGCCCCAGCATTTT. Translating it yields CASSSTGGGYGQPQHF. This chain links TRBV28 with TRBJ1-5; perhaps TRBD1 as D (5 bases). The V end lost 4 bases, the J end lost 6 bases, and 19 bases lay between the germline ends. The germline CDR1 and CDR2 sequences are MDHEN and SYDVKM. The CDR3 runs 16 residues.

V and J are TRBV10-3 and TRBJ2-1; 9 nucleotides align to TRBD1. Germline V gene lookup returns CDR1 ENHRY and CDR2 SYGVKD. This CDR3 comprises 13 residues. V shed 10 bases, J shed 7 bases, and the junction held 8 bases outside the gene matches. As DNA, the CDR3 is TGTGCCACTGGTGGACAGGGGACTAATGAGCAGTTCTTC. As protein: CATGGQGTNEQFF.

Only a few counts were recorded for this clonotype. The V gene is TRBV4-3, the J gene TRBJ1-4, with D perhaps TRBD1 (5 bases). In germline, CDR1 is LGHNA, CDR2 YSLEER. This CDR3 contains 14 residues. V gave up 4 bases and J gave up 5 bases, with 11 bases separating them. Here the CDR3 reads CASSPGTGNEKLFF. As DNA, the CDR3 is TGCGCCAGCAGCCCGGGGACTGGGAATGAAAAACTGTTTTTT.

The V gene is TRBV5-1, the J gene TRBJ2-1, with TRBD2 as a possible D gene (7 bases). V was clipped by 2 bases and J by 5 bases, with 20 bases between them. Germline loops: CDR1 SGHRS, CDR2 YFSETQ. The CDR3 is made up of 17 amino acids. The DNA for the CDR3 is TGCGCCAGCAGCTTAAACGTCGGGGGGCATATCGACAATGAGCAGTTCTTC. Protein sequence: CASSLNVGGHIDNEQFF. Based on the CDR3 plus reference TRBV5-1 and TRBJ2-1, the full variable domain is KAGVTQTPRYLIKTRGQQVTLSCSPISGHRSVSWYQQTPGQGLQFLFEYFSETQRNKGNFPGRFSGRQFSNSRSEMNVSTLELGDSALYLCASSLNVGGHIDNEQFFGPGTRLTVL.

This clonotype has more than one count but fewer than ten. This sequence joins TRBV7-9 and TRBJ2-3; tentatively, D is TRBD1 or TRBD2 (6 bases each). CDR3 length: 14 residues. Trimming stripped 7 bases from V and 8 bases from J, with 19 bases between. Germline V gives CDR1 SEHNR, CDR2 FQNEAQ (reference sequence). The CDR3 loop reads CASMAEGEVGTQYF. CDR3 nucleotides: TGTGCCAGCATGGCGGAGGGGGAGGTCGGTACGCAGTATTTT.

This chain uses TRBV12-3 or TRBV12-4 with TRBJ2-1; the D is unclear. The CDR3 has 17 residues. V lost 2 bases, J lost 4 bases, and 18 bases lay in between. CDR3 in amino acids: CASSLRPYPVIYNEQFF. CDR3 in DNA: TGTGCCAGCAGTTTACGGCCCTACCCAGTTATATACAATGAGCAGTTCTTC.

The chain joins TRBV27 to TRBJ2-7; either TRBD1 or TRBD2 may supply D (6 bases each). From germline, CDR1 is MNHEY and CDR2 SMNVEV (reference sequence). The CDR3 loop spans 19 amino acids. V shed 1 base and J shed 6 bases, with 28 bases lying between them. Here the CDR3 reads CASSLFGHRGPGGRGEQYF. CDR3 coding DNA: TGTGCCAGCAGTTTATTTGGGCATCGGGGGCCCGGAGGACGGGGCGAGCAGTACTTC.

V gene TRBV5-1 combines with J gene TRBJ1-3, with 7 positions matching TRBD1. The length of the CDR3 is 17 residues. The trim removed 4 bases at V and 1 base at J, leaving 11 bases unmatched. The V gene's germline CDR1 is SGHRS and CDR2 YFSETQ. The chain's CDR3 is CASSQGTALISGNTIYF. The DNA of the CDR3 is TGCGCCAGCAGCCAAGGGACAGCCCTGATTTCTGGAAACACCATATATTTT.

This clonotype was seen a handful of times. The chain has TRBV15 and TRBJ2-1; 8 bases are shared with TRBD2. CDR1 and CDR2 from the germline V gene are LNHNV and YYDKDF (reference sequence). CDR3 length equals 13 residues. V lost 5 bases, J lost 13 bases, and 10 bases stayed unmatched. CDR3: CATSPTGTSHQFF. DNA for the CDR3: TGTGCCACCAGCCCAACTGGGACTAGTCATCAGTTCTTC.

This clonotype was detected only a few times. The J gene is TRBJ1-5, the V gene TRBV18; the D is unclear. The V and J ends lost 5 bases and 6 bases respectively, with 11 bases between them. Germline V gene sequence: CDR1 KGHSH, CDR2 LQKENI. The CDR3 extends over 13 amino acids. The CDR3, as DNA: TGTGCCAGCTCATCGGACGGCGGTCAGCCCCAGCATTTT. Its translation is CASSSDGGQPQHF.

This chain joins TRBV7-9 and TRBJ2-3, with D possibly TRBD2 on 6 matching bases. V dropped 3 bases and J dropped 0 bases, with 13 bases sitting between them. The CDR3 has 16 residues. The V gene's germline CDR1 is SEHNR and CDR2 FQNEAQ (reference sequence). CDR3 sequence reads: CASSLSLATSTDTQYF. The CDR3 coding sequence is TGTGCCAGCAGCTTGTCCCTAGCGACCAGCACAGATACGCAGTATTTT.